A single sample is the source of the 20 T cell receptor beta chains below, sequenced in a study of control samples from healthy donors and cancer patients. TCRdb's table, derived via immunoSEQ multiplex PCR, lists solely in-frame clones and lacks some. Counted here are about 130,000 clones, about 92% occurring once; the ten biggest clones make up approximately 2%. The material sequenced was blood. The receptors were sampled from a woman aged 45 to 65 in good health.

This clone was observed once. J is TRBJ2-7 and V is TRBV9; 11 nucleotides line up with TRBD1. The CDR3 has 15 residues. J lost 6 bases, V lost 2 bases, and 7 bases had no gene match. Germline V lookup: CDR1 SGDLS, CDR2 YYNGEE. This CDR3 is CASSVGTGGSGEQYF. The CDR3, as DNA: TGTGCCAGCAGCGTGGGGACAGGGGGATCGGGCGAGCAGTACTTC.

This clone showed up just once. This chain connects TRBV3-1 (or the pseudogene TRBV3-2) to TRBJ2-7; tentatively, D is TRBD1 (6 bases). This CDR3 has 13 amino acids. Trimming removed 3 bases from V and 4 bases from J, with 10 bases in between. Germline values: CDR1 LGHDT, CDR2 YNNKEL (reference sequence). DNA for the CDR3: TGTGCCAGCAGCCACCCCCAGGGGTACGAGCAGTACTTC. This codes for CASSHPQGYEQYF.

This clone occurred once. This chain uses TRBV6-1 with TRBJ1-2; D remains ambiguous. CDR3 length: 16 residues. The germline CDR1 and CDR2 sequences are MNHNS and SASEGT. Trimming removed 2 bases at V and 1 base at J, with 14 bases between. As DNA, the CDR3 is TGTGCCAGCAGTGAATGGCCAGGCGTCGATAACTATGGCTACACCTTC. The encoded protein is CASSEWPGVDNYGYTF.

This clone has only a few counts. This chain connects TRBV13 to TRBJ2-5; no definite D call. This CDR3 contains 13 residues. The germline V and J ends were trimmed by 5 bases and 5 bases, with 12 bases remaining between them. Germline V CDR1 and CDR2: PRHDT, FYEKMQ (reference sequence). CDR3 DNA sequence: TGTGCCAGCAGCCGGCCAGGAGTTGAGACCCAGTACTTC. Translated, it gives CASSRPGVETQYF.

The chain joins TRBV19 to TRBJ2-5, with a tentative D call TRBD2 (5 bases). Germline CDR1 LNHDA, CDR2 SQIVND (reference sequence). Trimming removed 5 bases from V and 0 bases from J, with 10 bases in between. The CDR3 sequence is 14 residues long. DNA of the CDR3: TGTGCCAGTAGTTCCCGGAGGTACCAAGAGACCCAGTACTTC. Its protein product is CASSSRRYQETQYF.

The chain carries TRBV30 and TRBJ1-1; D gene uncertain. V was cut by 0 bases and J by 4 bases, with 9 bases left in between. The CDR3 has 13 residues. Germline values: CDR1 GTSNPN, CDR2 SVGIG (reference sequence). Written as DNA, the CDR3 is TGTGCCTGGAGTGTACAGCGTGGCACTGAAGCTTTCTTT. Its protein is CAWSVQRGTEAFF.

J is TRBJ2-5 and V is TRBV25-1, with 14 nucleotides matching TRBD2. The ends lost 3 bases at V and 5 bases at J; junction bases unmatched: 5. Germline values: CDR1 MGHDK, CDR2 SYGVNS. The CDR3 consists of 16 residues. CDR3 protein: CASSERTSGRQETQYF. Here the CDR3 DNA reads TGTGCCAGCAGTGAGCGGACTAGCGGGAGGCAGGAGACCCAGTACTTC. The whole variable domain, remainder taken from reference TRBV25-1 and TRBJ2-5, is EADIYQTPRYLVIGTGKKITLECSQTMGHDKMYWYQQDPGMELHLIHYSYGVNSTEKGDLSSESTVSRIRTEHFPLTLESARPSHTSQYLCASSERTSGRQETQYFGPGTRLLVL.

The chain recombines TRBV28 with TRBJ1-2, with 7 bases matching TRBD1. In germline, CDR1 is MDHEN, CDR2 SYDVKM. This CDR3 contains 14 residues. V gave up 3 bases and J gave up 4 bases; unmatched junction bases: 5. CDR3 sequence: CASSLLGGGYGYTF. CDR3 DNA: TGTGCCAGCAGTTTGTTAGGGGGCGGCTATGGCTACACCTTC.

This rearrangement joins TRBV5-1 to TRBJ2-5, with 14 bases identical to TRBD2. This CDR3 is built from 17 residues. The germline gives CDR1 SGHRS, CDR2 YFSETQ. V shed 4 bases, J shed 0 bases, and the junction held 5 bases outside the gene matches. The chain's CDR3 is CASSLGLAGGNQETQYF. CDR3 DNA sequence: TGCGCCAGCAGCCTTGGACTAGCGGGGGGAAACCAAGAGACCCAGTACTTC.

V is TRBV28 and J is TRBJ2-2, with D unclear. V shed 8 bases and J shed 0 bases, with 4 bases lying between them. The V gene's germline CDR1 is MDHEN and CDR2 SYDVKM. The length of the CDR3 is 12 residues. The CDR3 coding sequence is TGTGCCAGCGGAGCGAACACCGGGGAGCTGTTTTTT. It translates to CASGANTGELFF.

The chain carries TRBV3-1 (or the pseudogene TRBV3-2) and TRBJ1-2; D is undetermined. The CDR3 extends over 13 amino acids. Trimming cost V 1 base and J 7 bases, with 10 bases left between them. Germline V gene data show CDR1 as LGHDT and CDR2 as YNNKEL (reference sequence). Here the CDR3 reads CASSQAMDGGYTF. CDR3 nucleotides: TGTGCCAGCAGCCAAGCAATGGATGGTGGCTACACCTTC.

The rearrangement joins TRBV5-1 to TRBJ1-1; TRBD1 aligns across 7 bases. From germline, CDR1 is SGHRS and CDR2 YFSETQ. The CDR3 loop spans 14 amino acids. J gave up 5 bases and V 4 bases, and 8 bases lay outside the gene matches. CDR3 loop: CASSRDRAGTEAFF. In DNA form, the CDR3 reads TGCGCCAGCAGCCGAGACAGGGCAGGGACTGAAGCTTTCTTT.

The chain's CDR3 is CAISDLYNSPLHF. In DNA, the CDR3 is TGTGCCATCAGTGACCTTTATAATTCACCCCTCCACTTT. The chain couples TRBV10-3 to TRBJ1-6, with D hard to call. Trimming left V 3 bases short and J 4 bases short, with 4 bases between. CDR3 length: 13 amino acids. In germline, CDR1 is ENHRY, CDR2 SYGVKD.

This clone was picked up one time. The genes are TRBV7-8 and TRBJ2-7; D is undetermined. The V end was cut by 5 bases, the J end by 2 bases, with 7 bases between. The CDR3 is 12 amino acids. CDR1 is SGHVS and CDR2 is FQNEAQ in the germline V gene. The CDR3 region has the DNA TGTGCCAGCAGCCCTCGGGCCTACGAGCAGTACTTC. This sequence encodes CASSPRAYEQYF.

The V and J genes are TRBV7-6 and TRBJ2-7; 9 nucleotides align to TRBD1. This CDR3 is built from 15 residues. Germline V gene lookup returns CDR1 SGHVS and CDR2 FNYEAQ. The V and J ends lost 1 base and 6 bases, in that order; junction bases with no gene match: 7. The CDR3 sequence: CASSLVDGTGSEQYF. The CDR3 DNA follows: TGTGCCAGCAGCTTAGTAGATGGGACAGGGAGCGAGCAGTACTTC.

This chain uses TRBV10-3 with TRBJ2-2; 7 bases are a match to TRBD2. The germline gives CDR1 ENHRY, CDR2 SYGVKD. The CDR3 consists of 15 residues. The trim removed 8 bases at V and 1 base at J, leaving 7 bases unmatched. The CDR3 region has the DNA TGTGCCATCGGGGGGGGGATTTTGAACACCGGGGAGCTGTTTTTT. Residues: CAIGGGILNTGELFF.

This clone was recorded once. This chain uses TRBV5-4 with TRBJ2-2, with TRBD1 matching over 9 bases. Germline V gene sequence: CDR1 SGHNT, CDR2 YYREEE (reference sequence). After removal of 0 bases from V and 7 bases from J, the junction contained 4 bases not matched to a gene. The CDR3 runs to 15 residues. The CDR3 DNA sequence: TGTGCCAGCAGCTTGGACAGGGGGCAGGGCGGGGAGCTGTTTTTT. Its translation: CASSLDRGQGGELFF.

This sequence joins TRBV2 and TRBJ2-1; possible D gene TRBD1, 5 bases. This CDR3 is 15 amino acids long. Trimming removed 5 bases at V and 9 bases at J, with 20 bases between. CDR1 and CDR2 (germline): SNHLY, FYNNEI. The CDR3 loop reads CASSPSQGSVPEQFF. The CDR3 nucleotides are TGTGCCAGCAGTCCCTCCCAGGGTTCGGTGCCTGAGCAGTTCTTC.

The V and J genes are TRBV12-3 or TRBV12-4 and TRBJ2-2; no clear D gene. The CDR3 is 13 residues long. Trimming removed 3 bases at V and 3 bases at J, with 5 bases between. This CDR3 reads CASSFTYTGELFF. The CDR3 DNA is TGTGCCAGCAGTTTTACTTACACCGGGGAGCTGTTTTTT.

The chain couples TRBV3-1 (or the pseudogene TRBV3-2) to TRBJ2-5; 10 nucleotides match TRBD2. CDR1 and CDR2 from the germline V gene are LGHDT and YNNKEL (reference sequence). The CDR3 extends over 14 amino acids. J was trimmed by 5 bases and V by 3 bases; bases with no gene match: 3. CDR3 residues: CASSQLAGDETQYF. DNA for the CDR3: TGTGCCAGCAGCCAGCTAGCGGGGGACGAGACCCAGTACTTC.